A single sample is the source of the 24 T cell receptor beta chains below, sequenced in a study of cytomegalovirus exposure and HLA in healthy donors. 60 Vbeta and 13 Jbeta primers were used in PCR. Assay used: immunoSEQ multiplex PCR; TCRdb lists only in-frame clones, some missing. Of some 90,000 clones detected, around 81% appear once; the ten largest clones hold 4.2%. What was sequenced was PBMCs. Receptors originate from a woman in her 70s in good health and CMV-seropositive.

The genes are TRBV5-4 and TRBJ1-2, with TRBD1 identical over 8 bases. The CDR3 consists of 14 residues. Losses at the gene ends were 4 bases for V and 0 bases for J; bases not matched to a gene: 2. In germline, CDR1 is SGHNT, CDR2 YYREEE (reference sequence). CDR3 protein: CASSAGGTNYGYTF. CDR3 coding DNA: TGTGCCAGCAGCGCAGGGGGCACTAACTATGGCTACACCTTC.

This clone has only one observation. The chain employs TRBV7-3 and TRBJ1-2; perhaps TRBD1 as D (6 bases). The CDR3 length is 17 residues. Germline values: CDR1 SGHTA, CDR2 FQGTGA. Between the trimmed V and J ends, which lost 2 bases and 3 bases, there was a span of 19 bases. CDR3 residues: CASSLSPTSRQDYGYTF. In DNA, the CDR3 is TGTGCCAGCAGCTTATCCCCCACATCACGACAGGACTATGGCTACACCTTC.

The CDR3, as DNA: TGTGCCAGCAGACCCGGGACTAGCGTTTACAATGAGCAGTTCTTC. It codes for CASRPGTSVYNEQFF. The chain joins TRBV2 to TRBJ2-1; TRBD2 agrees at 10 bases. Germline assignment: CDR1 SNHLY and CDR2 FYNNEI. The CDR3 totals 15 residues. The V and J ends lost 6 bases and 4 bases, in that order; junction bases with no gene match: 6.

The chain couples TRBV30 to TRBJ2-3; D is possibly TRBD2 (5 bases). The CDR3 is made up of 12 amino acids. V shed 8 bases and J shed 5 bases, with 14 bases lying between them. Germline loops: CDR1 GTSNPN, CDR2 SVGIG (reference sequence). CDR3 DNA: TGTGCCCATGACGATGAGGGAGATACGCAGTATTTT. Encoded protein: CAHDDEGDTQYF.

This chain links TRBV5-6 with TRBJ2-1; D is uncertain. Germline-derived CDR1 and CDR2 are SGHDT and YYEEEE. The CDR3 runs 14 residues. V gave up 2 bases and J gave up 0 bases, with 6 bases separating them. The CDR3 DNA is TGTGCCAGCAGCTTAGATAGCTCCTACAATGAGCAGTTCTTC. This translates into CASSLDSSYNEQFF.

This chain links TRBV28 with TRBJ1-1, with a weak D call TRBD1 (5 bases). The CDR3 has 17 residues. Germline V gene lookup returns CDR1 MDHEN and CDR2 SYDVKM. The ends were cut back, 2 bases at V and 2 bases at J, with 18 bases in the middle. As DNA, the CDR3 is TGTGCCAGCAGTTTAAGGGCGGGGGGGGGACGTAACACTGAAGCTTTCTTT. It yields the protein CASSLRAGGGRNTEAFF. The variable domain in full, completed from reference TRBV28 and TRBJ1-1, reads DVKVTQSSRYLVKRTGEKVFLECVQDMDHENMFWYRQDPGLGLRLIYFSYDVKMKEKGDIPEGYSVSREKKERFSLILESASTNQTSMYLCASSLRAGGGRNTEAFFGQGTRLTVV.

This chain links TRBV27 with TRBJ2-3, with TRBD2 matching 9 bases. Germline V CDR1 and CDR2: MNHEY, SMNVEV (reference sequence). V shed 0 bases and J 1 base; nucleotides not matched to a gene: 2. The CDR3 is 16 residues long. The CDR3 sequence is CASSLSSSGGTDTQYF. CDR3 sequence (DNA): TGTGCCAGCAGTTTATCTTCTAGCGGGGGCACAGATACGCAGTATTTT.

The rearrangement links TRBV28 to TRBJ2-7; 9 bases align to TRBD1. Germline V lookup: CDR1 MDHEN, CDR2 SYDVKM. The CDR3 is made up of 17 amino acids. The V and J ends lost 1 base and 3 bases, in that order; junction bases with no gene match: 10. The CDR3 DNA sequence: TGTGCCAGCAGTTTATATGGGCCGGGGACAGGGCTCTACGAGCAGTACTTC. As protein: CASSLYGPGTGLYEQYF.

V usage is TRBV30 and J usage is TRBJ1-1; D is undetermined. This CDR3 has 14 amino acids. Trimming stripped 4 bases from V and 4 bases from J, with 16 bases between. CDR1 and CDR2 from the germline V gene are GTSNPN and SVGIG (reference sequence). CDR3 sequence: CAWTDEGRATEAFF. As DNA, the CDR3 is TGTGCCTGGACGGACGAGGGTAGGGCCACTGAAGCTTTCTTT.

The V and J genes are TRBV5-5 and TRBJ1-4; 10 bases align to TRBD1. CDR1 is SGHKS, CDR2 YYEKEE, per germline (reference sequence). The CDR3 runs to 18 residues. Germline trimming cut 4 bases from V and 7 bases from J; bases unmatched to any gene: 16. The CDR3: CASSLTGQGPGGGEKLFF. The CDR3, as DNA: TGTGCCAGCAGCCTAACGGGACAGGGGCCCGGAGGGGGTGAAAAACTGTTTTTT.

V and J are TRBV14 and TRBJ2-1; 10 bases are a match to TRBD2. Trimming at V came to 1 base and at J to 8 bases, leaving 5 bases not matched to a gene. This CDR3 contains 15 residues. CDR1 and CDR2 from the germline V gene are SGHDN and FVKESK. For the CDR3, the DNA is TGTGCCAGCAGCCAAGTAGCGGGAGGCTCGCATGAGCAGTTCTTC. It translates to CASSQVAGGSHEQFF.

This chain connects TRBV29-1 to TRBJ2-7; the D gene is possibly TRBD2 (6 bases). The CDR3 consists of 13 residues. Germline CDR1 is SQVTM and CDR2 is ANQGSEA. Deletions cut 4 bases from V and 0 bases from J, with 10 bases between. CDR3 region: CSVGGGSSYEQYF. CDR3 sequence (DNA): TGCAGCGTTGGTGGGGGGAGCTCCTACGAGCAGTACTTC.

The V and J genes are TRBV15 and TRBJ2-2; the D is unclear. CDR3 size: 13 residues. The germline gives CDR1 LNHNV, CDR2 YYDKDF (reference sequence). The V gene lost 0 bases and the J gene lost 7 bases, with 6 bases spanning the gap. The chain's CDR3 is CATSRDLGGELFF. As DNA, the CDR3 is TGTGCCACCAGCAGAGATCTCGGCGGGGAGCTGTTTTTT.

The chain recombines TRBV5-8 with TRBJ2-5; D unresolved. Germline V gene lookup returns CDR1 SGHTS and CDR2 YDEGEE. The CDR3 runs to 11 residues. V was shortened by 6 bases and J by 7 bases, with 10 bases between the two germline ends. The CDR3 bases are TGTGCCAGCACCCTCGGTGGGACCCAGTACTTC. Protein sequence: CASTLGGTQYF.

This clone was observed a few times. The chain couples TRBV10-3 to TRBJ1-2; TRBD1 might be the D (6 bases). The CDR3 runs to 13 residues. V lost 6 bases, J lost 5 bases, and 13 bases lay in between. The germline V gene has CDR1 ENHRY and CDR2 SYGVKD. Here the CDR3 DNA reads TGTGCCATCAGCCCACAGGGTTATTATGGCTACACCTTC. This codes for CAISPQGYYGYTF.

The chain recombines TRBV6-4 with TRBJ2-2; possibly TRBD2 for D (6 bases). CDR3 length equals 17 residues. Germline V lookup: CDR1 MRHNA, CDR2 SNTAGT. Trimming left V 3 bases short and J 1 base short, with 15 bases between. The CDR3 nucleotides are TGTGCCAGCAGTGATCGGGGAGCGGGTTGGAACACCGGGGAGCTGTTTTTT. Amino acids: CASSDRGAGWNTGELFF.

CDR3 nucleotide sequence: TGTGCCAGCAGACCCGGGTCCTACAATGAGCAGTTCTTC. It specifies CASRPGSYNEQFF. This rearrangement joins TRBV9 to TRBJ2-1; no firm D call. This CDR3 region has 13 residues. V was clipped by 5 bases and J by 1 base, with 7 bases between them. CDR1 and CDR2 (germline): SGDLS, YYNGEE. Together with reference TRBV9 and TRBJ2-1, the CDR3 gives the full variable domain: DSGVTQTPKHLITATGQRVTLRCSPRSGDLSVYWYQQSLDQGLQFLIQYYNGEERAKGNILERFSAQQFPDLHSELNLSSLELGDSALYFCASRPGSYNEQFFGPGTRLTVL.

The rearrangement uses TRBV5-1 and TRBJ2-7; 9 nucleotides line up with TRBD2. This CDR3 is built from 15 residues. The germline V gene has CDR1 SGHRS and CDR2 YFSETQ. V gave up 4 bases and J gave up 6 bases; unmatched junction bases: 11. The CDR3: CASSPLQAGGLEQYF. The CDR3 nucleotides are TGCGCCAGCAGCCCCCTTCAAGCGGGAGGCCTCGAGCAGTACTTC.

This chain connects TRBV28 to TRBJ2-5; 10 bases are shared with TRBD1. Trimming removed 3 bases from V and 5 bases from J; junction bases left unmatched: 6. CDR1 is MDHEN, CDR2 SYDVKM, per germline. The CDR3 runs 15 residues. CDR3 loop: CASSFQTGGVETQYF. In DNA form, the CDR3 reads TGTGCCAGCAGTTTTCAGACAGGGGGCGTTGAGACCCAGTACTTC.

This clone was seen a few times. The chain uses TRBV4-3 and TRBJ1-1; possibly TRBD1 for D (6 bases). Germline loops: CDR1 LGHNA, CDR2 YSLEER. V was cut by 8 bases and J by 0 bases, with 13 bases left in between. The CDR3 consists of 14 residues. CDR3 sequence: CASRTASMNTEAFF. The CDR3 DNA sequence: TGCGCCAGCCGGACAGCATCAATGAACACTGAAGCTTTCTTT.

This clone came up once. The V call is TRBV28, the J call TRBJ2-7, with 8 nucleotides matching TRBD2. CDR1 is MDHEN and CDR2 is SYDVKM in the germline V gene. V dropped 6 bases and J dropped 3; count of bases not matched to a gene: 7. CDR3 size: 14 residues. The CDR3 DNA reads TGTGCCAGCAGCCCAGGGCGGGAGGACTACGAGCAGTACTTC. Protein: CASSPGREDYEQYF.

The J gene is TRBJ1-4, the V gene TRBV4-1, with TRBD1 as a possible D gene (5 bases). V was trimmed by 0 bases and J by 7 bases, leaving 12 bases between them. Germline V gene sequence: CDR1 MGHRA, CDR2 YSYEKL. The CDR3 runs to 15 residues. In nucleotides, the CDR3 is TGCGCCAGCAGCCAAGATCCAGGGCAAGGTGAAAAACTGTTTTTT. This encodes CASSQDPGQGEKLFF.

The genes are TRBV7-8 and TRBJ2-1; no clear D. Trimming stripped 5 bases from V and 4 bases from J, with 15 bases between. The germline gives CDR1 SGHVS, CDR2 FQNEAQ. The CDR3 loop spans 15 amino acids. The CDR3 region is CASSPDRGAYNEQFF. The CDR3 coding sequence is TGTGCCAGCAGCCCAGACCGAGGAGCATACAATGAGCAGTTCTTC.

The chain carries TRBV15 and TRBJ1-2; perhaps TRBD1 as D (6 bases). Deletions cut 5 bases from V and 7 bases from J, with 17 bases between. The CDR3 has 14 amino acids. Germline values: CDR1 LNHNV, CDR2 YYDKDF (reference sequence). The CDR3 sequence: CATSVRTTGTGYTF. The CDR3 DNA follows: TGTGCCACCAGCGTCCGCACTACAGGGACTGGCTACACCTTC.